The clone carrying this TCR beta chain is labeled as medium-sized. Its target is not known. Study outcomes and limitations: Tumor-infiltrating Treg TCR alpha and beta sequences overlapped most with tumor naive CD4+ T cells, then blood naive. In terms of TCR gene usage, tumor memory CD4+ T cells clustered together with blood and lymph node memory CD4+ cells, as well as with lymph node naive CD4+ cells.

Each CDR3 protein is one row after TCRdb ran MiXCR on the multiplex PCR reads. The sample yields about 210 distinct CDR3 sequences, approximately 17% seen once. Treg sorting used a CD4+CD25+CD127-/low gate. This receptor was taken from a female donor with breast cancer. Source material: tumor-infiltrating Tregs sorted from the breast tumor.

CDR3 sequence reads: CASSFEGGRLWYGYTF. CDR3 sequence (DNA): TGTGCCAGCAGTTTCGAGGGTGGACGTCTATGGTATGGCTACACCTTC. This sequence joins TRBV12-3 or TRBV12-4 and TRBJ1-2; D ambiguous. Trimming cost V 3 bases and J 5 bases, with 19 bases left between them. The CDR3 has 16 amino acids.